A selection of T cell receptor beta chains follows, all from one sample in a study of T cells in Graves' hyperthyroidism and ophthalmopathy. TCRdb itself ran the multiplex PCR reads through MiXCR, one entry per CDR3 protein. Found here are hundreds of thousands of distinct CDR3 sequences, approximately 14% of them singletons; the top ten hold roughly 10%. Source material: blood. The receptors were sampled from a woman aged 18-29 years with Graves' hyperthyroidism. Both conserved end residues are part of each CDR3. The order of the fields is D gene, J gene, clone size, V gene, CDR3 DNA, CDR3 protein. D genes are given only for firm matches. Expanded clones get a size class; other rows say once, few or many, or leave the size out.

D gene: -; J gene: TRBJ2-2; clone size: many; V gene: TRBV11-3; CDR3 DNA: TGTGCCAGCAGCTTAGAAGGCGGACAGCTAGTCGCGAACACCGGGGAGCTGTTTTTT; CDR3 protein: CASSLEGGQLVANTGELFF
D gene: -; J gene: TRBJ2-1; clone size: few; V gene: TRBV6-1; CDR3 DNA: TGTGCCAGCAGTGACCGGCTGGTAGGGGAGTTCTTC; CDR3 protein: CASSDRLVGEFF
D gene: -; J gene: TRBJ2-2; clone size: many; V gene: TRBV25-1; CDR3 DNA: TGTGCCAGCAGTGCCCTTCGGGGGACAGCGAACACCGGGGAGCTGTTTTTT; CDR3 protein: CASSALRGTANTGELFF
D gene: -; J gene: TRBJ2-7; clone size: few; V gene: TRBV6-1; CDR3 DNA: TGTGCCAGCAGGCGACATGGACAGACGGGCTCGATACACAAGGGGATCCCCTACGAGCAGTACTTC; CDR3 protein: CASRRHGQTGSIHKGIPYEQYF
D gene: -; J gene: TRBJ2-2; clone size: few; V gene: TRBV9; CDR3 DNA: TGTGCCAGCAGCGTAGGCGCTTGGGTAGGGAACACCGGGGAGCTGTTTTTT; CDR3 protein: CASSVGAWVGNTGELFF
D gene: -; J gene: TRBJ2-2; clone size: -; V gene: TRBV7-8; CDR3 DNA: TGTGCCAGCAGCTTCCGGGACGCCGACACCGGGGAGCTGTTTTTT; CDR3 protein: CASSFRDADTGELFF
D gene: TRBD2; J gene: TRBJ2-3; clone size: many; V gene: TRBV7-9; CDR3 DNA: TGTGCCAGCAGCTTAGGGTTTGGGAGGGCTAGCACAGATACGCAGTATTTT; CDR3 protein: CASSLGFGRASTDTQYF
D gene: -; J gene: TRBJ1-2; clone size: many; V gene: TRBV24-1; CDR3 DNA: TGTGCCACCAGTGATCCATGGATGGGGGACTATGGCTACACCTTC; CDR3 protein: CATSDPWMGDYGYTF
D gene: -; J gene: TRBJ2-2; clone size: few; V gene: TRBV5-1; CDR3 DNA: TGCGCCAGCAGCTTGCGGAGTGATAACACCGGGGAGCTGTTTTTT; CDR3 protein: CASSLRSDNTGELFF
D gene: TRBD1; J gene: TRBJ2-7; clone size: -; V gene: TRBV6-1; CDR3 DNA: TGTGCCAGCAGTGAAGCGTGGACAGGGAGTGAGCAGTACTTC; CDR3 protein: CASSEAWTGSEQYF
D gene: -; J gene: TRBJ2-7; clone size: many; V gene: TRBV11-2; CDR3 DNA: TGTGCCAGCAGCTTAGGTGTTTACAGCTACGAGCAGTACTTC; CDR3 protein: CASSLGVYSYEQYF
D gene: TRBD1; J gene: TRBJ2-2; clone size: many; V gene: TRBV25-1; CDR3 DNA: TGTGCCAGCAGTGGGTCAGGGACAGGGGTGAACGGGGAGCTGTTTTTT; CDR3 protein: CASSGSGTGVNGELFF
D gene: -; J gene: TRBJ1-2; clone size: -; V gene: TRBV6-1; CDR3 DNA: TGTGCCAGCAAGAAAGTACAGGGAGATGGCTACACCTTC; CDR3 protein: CASKKVQGDGYTF
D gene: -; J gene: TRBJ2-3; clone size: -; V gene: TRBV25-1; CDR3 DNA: TGTGCCAGCAGTGAACCTGATTGGCAAACAGATACGCAGTATTTT; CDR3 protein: CASSEPDWQTDTQYF
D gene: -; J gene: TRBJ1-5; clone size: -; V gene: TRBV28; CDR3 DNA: TGTGCCAGCAGTCCCCCGGGGCGGGGGTCCGATCAGCCCCAGCATTTT; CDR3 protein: CASSPPGRGSDQPQHF
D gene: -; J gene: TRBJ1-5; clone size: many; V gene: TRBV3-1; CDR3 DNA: TGTGCCAGCAGCCAGATGGGGGGCGCAAATCAGCCCCAGCATTTT; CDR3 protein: CASSQMGGANQPQHF
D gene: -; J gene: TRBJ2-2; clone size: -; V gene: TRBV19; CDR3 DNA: TGTGCCAGTAGCCTCCCTCGGGGAGCCAACACCGGGGAGCTGTTTTTT; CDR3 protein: CASSLPRGANTGELFF
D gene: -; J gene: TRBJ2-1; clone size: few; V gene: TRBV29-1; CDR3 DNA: TGCAGCGTCCACACCCGGGGGTACCGTGAGCAGTTCTTC; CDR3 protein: CSVHTRGYREQFF